The 8 T cell receptor beta chains given below trace back to one sample, sequenced in a study of PD-L1 blockade in urothelial cancer. The sample's time point: pretreatment peripheral blood. The repertoire was sequenced with immunoSEQ multiplex PCR; TCRdb's copy has only in-frame clones and lacks some. Among approximately 56,000 clones listed, 65% to 90% were seen once. The sequencing used PBMCs, collected around atezolizumab (anti-PD-L1) treatment. The receptor set was obtained from a man in his 70s with urothelial cancer.

The chain couples TRBV28 to TRBJ2-3; TRBD2 matches 7 bases. Per the germline V gene, CDR1 is MDHEN and CDR2 is SYDVKM. J gave up 10 bases and V 7 bases, and 17 bases lay outside the gene matches. The length of the CDR3 is 15 residues. The CDR3 DNA reads as TGTGCCAGCACCCTCGGGGCGGGAGTTCTTTATCCGCAGTATTTT. Encoded protein: CASTLGAGVLYPQYF.

This chain connects TRBV7-6 to TRBJ2-7, with D maybe TRBD2 (5 bases). The CDR3 is made up of 13 amino acids. V lost 1 base, J lost 6 bases, and 10 bases lay in between. Germline CDR1 and CDR2: SGHVS and FNYEAQ. CDR3 amino acids: CASSLGSVGEQYF. For the CDR3, the DNA is TGTGCCAGCAGCTTAGGTAGCGTCGGCGAGCAGTACTTC.

The V and J genes are TRBV28 and TRBJ1-1; 7 bases map to TRBD1. Per the germline V gene, CDR1 is MDHEN and CDR2 is SYDVKM. Trimming removed 5 bases from V and 1 base from J; junction bases left unmatched: 7. The CDR3 has 15 amino acids. CDR3 DNA: TGTGCCAGCAGTGGTTCGACAGGGACGAACACTGAAGCTTTCTTT. Protein product: CASSGSTGTNTEAFF.

The J gene is TRBJ2-1, the V gene TRBV9, with 7 nucleotides matching TRBD2. The CDR3 sequence is 19 residues long. Germline CDR1 reads SGDLS; CDR2 reads YYNGEE. Losses at the gene ends were 1 base for V and 4 bases for J; bases not matched to a gene: 17. The CDR3 DNA reads TGTGCCAGCAGCGTATATGGATGGGGGGGGACTTCCTTATACAATGAGCAGTTCTTC. Amino acid sequence: CASSVYGWGGTSLYNEQFF.

V and J are TRBV2 and TRBJ2-1, with D possibly TRBD1 on 5 matching bases. Trimming cost V 8 bases and J 7 bases, with 18 bases left between them. CDR3 length: 14 residues. CDR1 SNHLY and CDR2 FYNNEI come from the germline V gene. The CDR3 DNA reads TGTGCCAGCGGGGCCAAGGGCGAAAGAAATGAGCAGTTCTTC. It yields the protein CASGAKGERNEQFF.

This sequence joins TRBV6-5 and TRBJ2-7, with TRBD1 identical over 8 bases. The CDR3 has 13 residues. Germline V lookup: CDR1 MNHEY, CDR2 SVGAGI. V shed 6 bases and J 6 bases; nucleotides not matched to a gene: 7. CDR3 loop: CASRAGGLIEQYF. In DNA, the CDR3 is TGTGCCAGCAGGGCAGGGGGCCTGATCGAGCAGTACTTC.

The V and J genes are TRBV28 and TRBJ1-4, with D possibly matching TRBD1 (6 bases). The ends were cut back, 5 bases at V and 8 bases at J, with 18 bases in the middle. The CDR3 loop spans 15 amino acids. Germline V gives CDR1 MDHEN, CDR2 SYDVKM. The CDR3, as DNA: TGTGCCAGCAGTGTACAAGAAGGGGGATCCGAAAAACTGTTTTTT. Encoded protein: CASSVQEGGSEKLFF. Looking up the rest from reference TRBV28 and TRBJ1-4 gives the full variable domain: DVKVTQSSRYLVKRTGEKVFLECVQDMDHENMFWYRQDPGLGLRLIYFSYDVKMKEKGDIPEGYSVSREKKERFSLILESASTNQTSMYLCASSVQEGGSEKLFFGSGTQLSVL.

The chain joins TRBV25-1 to TRBJ2-5; 7 bases match TRBD2. The ends lost 7 bases at V and 4 bases at J; junction bases unmatched: 6. CDR1 and CDR2 (germline): MGHDK, SYGVNS. This CDR3 contains 13 residues. CDR3 bases: TGTGCCAGCACCTTGCCGGGAGGAGAGACCCAGTACTTC. Protein product: CASTLPGGETQYF.